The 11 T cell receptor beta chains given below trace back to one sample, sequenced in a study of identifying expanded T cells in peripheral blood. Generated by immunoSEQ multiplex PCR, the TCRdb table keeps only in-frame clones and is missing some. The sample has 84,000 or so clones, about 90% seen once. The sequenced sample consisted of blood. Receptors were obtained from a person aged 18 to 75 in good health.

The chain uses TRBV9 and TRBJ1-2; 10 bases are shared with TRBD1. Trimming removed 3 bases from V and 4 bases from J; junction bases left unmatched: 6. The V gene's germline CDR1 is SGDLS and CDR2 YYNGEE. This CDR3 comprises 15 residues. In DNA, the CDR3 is TGTGCCAGCAGCGCCGGGAGGGACAGGGGCTATGGCTACACCTTC. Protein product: CASSAGRDRGYGYTF.

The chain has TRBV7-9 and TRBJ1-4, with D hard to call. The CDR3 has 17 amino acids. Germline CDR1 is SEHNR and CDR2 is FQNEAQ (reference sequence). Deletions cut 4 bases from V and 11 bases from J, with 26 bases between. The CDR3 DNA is TGTGCCAGCAGCTCAAGTAGGTCAAGGACGGACGATTTTAAACTGTTTTTT. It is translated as CASSSSRSRTDDFKLFF.

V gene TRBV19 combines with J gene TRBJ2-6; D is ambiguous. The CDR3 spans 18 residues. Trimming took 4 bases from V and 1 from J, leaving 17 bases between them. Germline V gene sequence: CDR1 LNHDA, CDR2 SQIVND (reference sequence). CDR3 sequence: CASSNDVGLVSGANVLTF. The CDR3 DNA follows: TGTGCCAGTAGTAATGACGTGGGGTTGGTTTCTGGGGCCAACGTCCTGACTTTC.

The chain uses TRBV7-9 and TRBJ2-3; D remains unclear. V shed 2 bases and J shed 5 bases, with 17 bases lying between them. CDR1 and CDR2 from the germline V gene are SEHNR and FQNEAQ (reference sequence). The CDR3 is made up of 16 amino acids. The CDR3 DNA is TGTGCCAGCAGCTTAATGGGTCTTGGAAGGGTAGATACGCAGTATTTT. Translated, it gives CASSLMGLGRVDTQYF.

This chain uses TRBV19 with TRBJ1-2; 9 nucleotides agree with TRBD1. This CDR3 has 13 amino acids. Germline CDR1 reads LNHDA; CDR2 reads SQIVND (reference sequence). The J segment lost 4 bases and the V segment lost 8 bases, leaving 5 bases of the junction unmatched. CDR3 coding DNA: TGTGCCAGTGGGGGACAGGGTCTCTATGGCTACACCTTC. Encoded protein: CASGGQGLYGYTF.

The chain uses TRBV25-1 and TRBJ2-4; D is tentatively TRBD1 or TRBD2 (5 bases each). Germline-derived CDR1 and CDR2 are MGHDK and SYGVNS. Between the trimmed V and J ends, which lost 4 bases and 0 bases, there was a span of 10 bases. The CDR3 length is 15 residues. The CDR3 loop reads CASSGGGLAKNIQYF. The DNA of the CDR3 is TGTGCCAGCAGTGGTGGGGGATTAGCCAAAAACATTCAGTACTTC.

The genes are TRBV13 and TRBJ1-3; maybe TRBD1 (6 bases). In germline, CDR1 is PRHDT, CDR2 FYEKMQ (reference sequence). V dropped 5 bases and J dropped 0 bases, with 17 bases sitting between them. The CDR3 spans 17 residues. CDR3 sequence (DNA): TGTGCCAGCAGCCAACGAGACACAGGGCCCTCTGGAAACACCATATATTTT. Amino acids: CASSQRDTGPSGNTIYF.

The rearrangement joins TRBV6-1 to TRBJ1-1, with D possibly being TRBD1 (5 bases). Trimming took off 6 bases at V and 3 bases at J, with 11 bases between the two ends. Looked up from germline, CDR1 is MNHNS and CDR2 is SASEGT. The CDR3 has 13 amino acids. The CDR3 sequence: CASRRQLDTEAFF. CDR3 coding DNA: TGTGCCAGCAGAAGACAGTTAGACACTGAAGCTTTCTTT.

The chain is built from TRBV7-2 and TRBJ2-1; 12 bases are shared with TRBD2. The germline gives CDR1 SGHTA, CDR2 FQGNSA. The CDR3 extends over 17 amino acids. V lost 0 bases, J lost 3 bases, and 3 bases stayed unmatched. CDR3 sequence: CASSLAGLAGHYNEQFF. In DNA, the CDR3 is TGTGCCAGCAGCTTAGCTGGACTAGCGGGGCACTACAATGAGCAGTTCTTC.

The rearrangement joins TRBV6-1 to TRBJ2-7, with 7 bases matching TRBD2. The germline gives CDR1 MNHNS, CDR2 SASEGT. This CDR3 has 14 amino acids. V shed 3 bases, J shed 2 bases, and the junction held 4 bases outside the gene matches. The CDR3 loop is CASSEAGDPYEQYF. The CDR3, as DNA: TGTGCCAGCAGTGAGGCGGGGGACCCCTACGAGCAGTACTTC.

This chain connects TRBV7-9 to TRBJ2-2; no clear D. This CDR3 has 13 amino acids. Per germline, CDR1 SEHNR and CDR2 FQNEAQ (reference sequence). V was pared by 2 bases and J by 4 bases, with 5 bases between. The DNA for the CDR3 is TGTGCCAGCAGCTTAAGCAGCACCGGGGAGCTGTTTTTT. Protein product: CASSLSSTGELFF.